These T cell receptor beta chains were read from a single sample in a study of high-grade serous ovarian cancer treatment subgroups. Produced via immunoSEQ multiplex PCR; TCRdb's table is partial and in-frame only. The sample yields 2,000 to 2,500 clones, approximately 70% seen once. Sequencing used tumor tissue. These TCRs come from a human donor with high-grade serous ovarian cancer. The CDR3 runs from the conserved cysteine through the conserved F or W. A D gene is named only where the DNA matches it firmly. The listing skips clone size in some rows; elsewhere it reads once, few, many or a size class.

.,TRBV30,TRBJ1-4,.,CAWEHLGASREKLFF,TGTGCCTGGGAACACCTAGGGGCCTCTCGGGAAAAACTGTTTTTT
TRBD2,TRBV9,TRBJ2-3,.,CASSVYAREGTDTQYF,TGTGCCAGCAGCGTATACGCGCGGGAGGGCACAGATACGCAGTATTTT
.,TRBV4-3,TRBJ1-6,few,CASSQSLNSPLHF,TGCGCCAGCAGCCAGTCACTTAATTCACCCCTCCACTTT
TRBD2,TRBV7-6,TRBJ2-7,.,CASSLHLAGATYEQYF,TGTGCCAGCAGCTTACATCTAGCGGGGGCAACCTACGAGCAGTACTTC
.,TRBV5-6,TRBJ1-1,.,CASRPRGGDEAFF,TGTGCCAGCAGGCCTAGGGGGGGGGACGAAGCTTTCTTT
.,TRBV18,TRBJ2-1,.,CASSTGSYNEQFF,TGTGCCAGCTCGACTGGTTCCTACAATGAGCAGTTCTTC
.,TRBV19,TRBJ1-3,.,CASSIGSPQSGNTIYF,TGTGCCAGTAGTATCGGCAGCCCACAATCTGGAAACACCATATATTTT
.,TRBV28,TRBJ2-1,.,CASSLRGSYNEQFF,TGTGCCAGCAGTTTAAGGGGTTCCTACAATGAGCAGTTCTTC
TRBD2,TRBV27,TRBJ2-7,few,CASTYGLAAYEQYF,TGTGCCAGCACTTATGGACTAGCGGCCTACGAGCAGTACTTC
.,TRBV7-9,TRBJ2-3,.,CASSLSFTSSEYF,TGTGCCAGCAGCTTAAGCTTCACCTCCTCGGAGTATTTT
.,TRBV5-1,TRBJ1-3,.,CASSAEGNTIYF,TGCGCCAGCAGCGCGGAAGGAAACACCATATATTTT
TRBD1,TRBV19,TRBJ1-1,.,CASSDRGSGEAFF,TGTGCCAGTAGTGACAGGGGATCTGGTGAAGCTTTCTTT
.,TRBV11-2,TRBJ1-2,.,CASRTGLDYGYTF,TGTGCCAGCAGGACCGGTCTGGACTATGGCTACACCTTC
TRBD2,TRBV4-2,TRBJ2-3,.,CASSQAGGGADTQYF,TGTGCCAGCAGCCAAGCGGGAGGGGGGGCAGATACGCAGTATTTT
.,TRBV30,TRBJ1-5,few,CAWSVQGNQPQHF,TGTGCCTGGAGTGTCCAGGGAAATCAGCCCCAGCATTTT
TRBD1,TRBV6-5,TRBJ1-2,.,CASRPSGGGYGYTF,TGTGCCAGCAGACCCTCAGGGGGCGGCTATGGCTACACCTTC
TRBD1,TRBV7-9,TRBJ2-1,.,CASSPGTGRFGGQFF,TGTGCCAGCAGCCCCGGGACAGGCCGATTTGGGGGGCAGTTCTTC
.,TRBV19,TRBJ2-7,.,CASSIDPAANEQYF,TGTGCCAGTAGTATAGATCCCGCAGCTAACGAGCAGTACTTC
.,TRBV28,TRBJ2-7,.,CASSPTGTSYEQYF,TGTGCCAGCAGTCCCACCGGGACCTCCTACGAGCAGTACTTC
TRBD1,TRBV19,TRBJ2-3,large,CASSIEDRISTDTQYF,TGTGCCAGTAGTATCGAGGACAGGATCAGCACAGATACGCAGTATTTT